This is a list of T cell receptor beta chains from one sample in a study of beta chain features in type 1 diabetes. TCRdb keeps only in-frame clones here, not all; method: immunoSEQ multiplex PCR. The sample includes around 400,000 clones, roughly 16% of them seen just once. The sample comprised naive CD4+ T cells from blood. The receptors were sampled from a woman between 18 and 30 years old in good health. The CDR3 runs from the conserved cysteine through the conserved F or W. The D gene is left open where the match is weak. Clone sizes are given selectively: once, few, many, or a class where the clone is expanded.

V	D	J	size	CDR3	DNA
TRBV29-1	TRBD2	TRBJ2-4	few	CSARAGGKNIQYF	TGCAGCGCCAGAGCGGGAGGAAAAAACATTCAGTACTTC
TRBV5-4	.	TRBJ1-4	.	CASSWGHPTNEKLFF	TGTGCCAGCAGCTGGGGACATCCAACTAATGAAAAACTGTTTTTT
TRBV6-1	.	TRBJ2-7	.	CASRPRASSYEQYF	TGTGCCAGCCGACCGCGGGCAAGCTCCTACGAGCAGTACTTC
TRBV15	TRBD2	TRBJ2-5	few	CATSRDPSGRETQYF	TGTGCCACCAGCAGAGATCCAAGCGGGAGAGAGACCCAGTACTTC
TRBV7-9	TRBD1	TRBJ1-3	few	CASSRQGAGNTIYF	TGTGCCAGCAGCCGACAGGGAGCGGGAAACACCATATATTTT
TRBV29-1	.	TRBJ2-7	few	CSVAGFSYEQYF	TGCAGCGTTGCAGGGTTCTCCTACGAGCAGTACTTC
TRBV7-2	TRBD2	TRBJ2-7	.	CASSFAAGGPYEQYF	TGTGCCAGCAGCTTTGCAGCGGGAGGCCCCTACGAGCAGTACTTC
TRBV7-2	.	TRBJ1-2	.	CASSPTGGRSYGYTF	TGTGCCAGCAGCCCGACCGGGGGGAGAAGCTATGGCTACACCTTC
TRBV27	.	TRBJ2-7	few	CASSPTLPGNYEQYF	TGTGCCAGCAGTCCAACCCTACCGGGAAATTACGAGCAGTACTTC
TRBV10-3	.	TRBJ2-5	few	CAISLIQGETQYF	TGTGCCATCAGCCTGATACAGGGAGAGACCCAGTACTTC
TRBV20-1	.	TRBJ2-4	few	CSARKGDIQYF	TGCAGTGCTAGAAAGGGGGACATTCAGTACTTC
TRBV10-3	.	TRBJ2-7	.	CAISGQIYEQYF	TGTGCCATCAGTGGACAGATCTACGAGCAGTACTTC
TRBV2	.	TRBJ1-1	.	CASSGESIGTEAFF	TGTGCCAGCAGCGGTGAGTCGATTGGCACTGAAGCTTTCTTT
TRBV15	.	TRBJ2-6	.	CATSGRGIAGANVLTF	TGTGCCACCAGCGGTCGGGGAATTGCTGGGGCCAACGTCCTGACTTTC
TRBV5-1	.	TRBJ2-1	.	CASSGGRATLHNEQFF	TGCGCCAGCAGCGGAGGCCGGGCCACCCTGCACAATGAGCAGTTCTTC
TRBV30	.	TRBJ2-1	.	CAWRSSNYHPNEQFF	TGTGCCTGGAGATCCAGCAACTATCATCCAAATGAGCAGTTCTTC
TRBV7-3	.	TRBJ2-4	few	CASSWGGTGFDIQYF	TGTGCCAGCAGCTGGGGGGGGACAGGTTTTGACATTCAGTACTTC
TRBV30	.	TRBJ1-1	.	CAWSSDGGTEAFF	TGTGCCTGGAGTAGCGACGGAGGGACTGAAGCTTTCTTT
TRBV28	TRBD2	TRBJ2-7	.	CASSQAGGPYEQYF	TGTGCCAGCAGTCAGGCGGGAGGGCCATACGAGCAGTACTTC
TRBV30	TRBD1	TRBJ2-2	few	CAYPTGANTGELFF	TGTGCCTACCCGACAGGGGCGAACACCGGGGAGCTGTTTTTT
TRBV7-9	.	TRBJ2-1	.	CASSVQGTYNEQFF	TGTGCCAGCAGCGTACAGGGTACCTACAATGAGCAGTTCTTC
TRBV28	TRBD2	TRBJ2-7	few	CASSSGGRLDEQYF	TGTGCCAGCAGTTCCGGCGGGAGATTAGACGAGCAGTACTTC
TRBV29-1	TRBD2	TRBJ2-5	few	CSAWTSGSGAQETQYF	TGCAGCGCCTGGACTAGCGGGAGTGGTGCACAAGAGACCCAGTACTTC
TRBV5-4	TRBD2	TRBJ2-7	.	CASSFGLADDYEQYF	TGTGCCAGCAGCTTCGGACTAGCGGACGATTACGAGCAGTACTTC
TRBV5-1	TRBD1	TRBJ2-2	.	CASSLTGDTGELFF	TGCGCCAGCAGCTTGACAGGGGACACCGGGGAGCTGTTTTTT
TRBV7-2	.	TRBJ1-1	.	CASSFSGLATEAFF	TGTGCCAGCAGTTTCTCAGGGTTGGCGACTGAAGCTTTCTTT
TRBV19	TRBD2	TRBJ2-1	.	CASTEAGVSYNEQFF	TGTGCCAGTACCGAGGCGGGGGTTTCCTACAATGAGCAGTTCTTC
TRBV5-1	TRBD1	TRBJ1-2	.	CASSSLGTGIDYGYTF	TGCGCCAGCAGCTCCCTAGGGACAGGGATCGACTATGGCTACACCTTC
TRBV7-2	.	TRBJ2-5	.	CASSFAGARETQYF	TGTGCCAGCAGCTTTGCAGGGGCCCGGGAGACCCAGTACTTC
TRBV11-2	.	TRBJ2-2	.	CASRPTGNTGELFF	TGTGCCAGCAGGCCGACAGGAAACACCGGGGAGCTGTTTTTT
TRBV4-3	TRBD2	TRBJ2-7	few	CASSQEGASGYEQYF	TGCGCCAGCAGCCAAGAGGGAGCTAGCGGCTACGAGCAGTACTTC
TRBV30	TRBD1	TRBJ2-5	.	CAWSGTGLSETQYF	TGTGCCTGGAGTGGGACAGGATTGTCGGAGACCCAGTACTTC
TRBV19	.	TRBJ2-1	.	CASSIDSSFISTEGQFF	TGTGCCAGTAGTATAGATAGCAGTTTCATATCGACGGAAGGGCAGTTCTTC
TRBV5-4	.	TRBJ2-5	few	CASSLVQETQYF	TGTGCCAGCAGCTTGGTACAAGAGACCCAGTACTTC
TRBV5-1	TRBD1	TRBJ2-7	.	CASSPGQGRYEQYF	TGCGCCAGCAGCCCGGGACAGGGGCGCTACGAGCAGTACTTC
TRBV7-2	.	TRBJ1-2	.	CASSSIPPQGGYGYTF	TGTGCCAGCAGCTCAATACCCCCACAGGGCGGCTATGGCTACACCTTC
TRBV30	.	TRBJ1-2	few	CAWSVRYGYTF	TGTGCCTGGAGTGTGCGGTATGGCTACACCTTC
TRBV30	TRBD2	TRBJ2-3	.	CASKRGAGGPDTQYF	TGTGCCAGCAAACGTGGGGCGGGAGGGCCAGATACGCAGTATTTT
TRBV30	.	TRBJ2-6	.	CAWSLLLVVSGANVLTF	TGTGCCTGGAGCCTACTCCTGGTGGTCTCTGGGGCCAACGTCCTGACTTTC
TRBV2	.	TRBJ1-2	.	CASSEDRNYGYTF	TGTGCCAGCAGTGAGGACAGAAACTATGGCTACACCTTC
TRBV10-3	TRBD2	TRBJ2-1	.	CATGLAGTYNEQFF	TGTGCCACTGGACTAGCGGGAACCTACAATGAGCAGTTCTTC
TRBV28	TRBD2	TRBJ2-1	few	CASRTGTTYYNEQFF	TGTGCCAGCAGAACCGGGACTACCTACTACAATGAGCAGTTCTTC
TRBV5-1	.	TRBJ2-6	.	CASSVTPGGANVLTF	TGCGCCAGCAGCGTGACCCCGGGGGGGGCCAACGTCCTGACTTTC
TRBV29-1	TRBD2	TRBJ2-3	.	CSVGTSGTPDTQYF	TGCAGCGTGGGGACTAGCGGGACCCCAGATACGCAGTATTTT
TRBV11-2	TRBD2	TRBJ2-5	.	CASSPGTSLETQYF	TGTGCCAGCAGCCCCGGGACTAGCTTAGAGACCCAGTACTTC
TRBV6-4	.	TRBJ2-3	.	CASSDGFLSGYTQYF	TGTGCCAGCAGTGACGGCTTCCTGAGCGGGTATACGCAGTATTTT
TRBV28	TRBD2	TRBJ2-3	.	CASSFPGFRLAGVKRVRTDTQYF	TGTGCCAGCAGTTTCCCTGGCTTTCGACTAGCGGGAGTGAAACGTGTTCGCACAGATACGCAGTATTTT
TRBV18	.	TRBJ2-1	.	CASRASDNEQFF	TGTGCCAGCCGGGCTAGCGACAATGAGCAGTTCTTC
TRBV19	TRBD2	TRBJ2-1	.	CASSPTDGLAGVREQFF	TGTGCCAGTAGTCCTACAGATGGACTAGCGGGAGTGCGAGAGCAGTTCTTC
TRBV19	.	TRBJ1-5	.	CASSNLDRGNQPQHF	TGTGCCAGTAGTAATCTGGACAGAGGCAATCAGCCCCAGCATTTT
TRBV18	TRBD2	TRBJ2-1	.	CASSPTSGVSYNEQFF	TGTGCCAGCTCACCAACTAGCGGGGTCTCCTACAATGAGCAGTTCTTC
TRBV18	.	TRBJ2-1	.	CASSPLSTENSYNEQFF	TGTGCCAGCTCACCGTTATCGACAGAGAACTCCTACAATGAGCAGTTCTTC
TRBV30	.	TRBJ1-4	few	CAWTTALRDMGEKLFF	TGTGCCTGGACCACCGCACTCAGGGATATGGGCGAAAAACTGTTTTTT
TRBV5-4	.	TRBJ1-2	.	CASSFPRPSDGYTF	TGTGCCAGCAGCTTCCCTAGGCCGAGTGATGGCTACACCTTC
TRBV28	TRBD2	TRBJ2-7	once	CASQRQGGNYEQYF	TGTGCCAGCCAGAGGCAGGGAGGGAACTACGAGCAGTACTTC
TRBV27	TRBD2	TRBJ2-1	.	CATAGLAGGGVYDEQFF	TGTGCCACCGCGGGACTAGCGGGAGGCGGGGTATACGATGAGCAGTTCTTC
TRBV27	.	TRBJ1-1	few	CASSRQEMNTEAFF	TGTGCCAGCAGTAGACAGGAGATGAACACTGAAGCTTTCTTT
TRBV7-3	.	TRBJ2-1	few	CASSLSRDSWNEQFF	TGTGCCAGCAGCTTAAGCAGGGACTCCTGGAATGAGCAGTTCTTC